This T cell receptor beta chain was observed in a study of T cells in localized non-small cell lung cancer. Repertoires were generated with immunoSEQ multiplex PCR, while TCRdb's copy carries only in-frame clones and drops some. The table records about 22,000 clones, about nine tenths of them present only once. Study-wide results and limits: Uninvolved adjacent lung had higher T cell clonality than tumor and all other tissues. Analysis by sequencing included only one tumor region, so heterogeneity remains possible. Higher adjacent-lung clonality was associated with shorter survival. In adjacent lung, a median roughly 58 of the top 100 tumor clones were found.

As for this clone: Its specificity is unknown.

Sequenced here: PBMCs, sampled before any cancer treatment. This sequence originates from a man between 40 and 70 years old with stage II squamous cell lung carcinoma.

The CDR3 coding sequence is TGTGCCAGCAGTTACTCGATGGGGACAGGCAATGAGCAGTTCTTC. Its translation: CASSYSMGTGNEQFF. V gene TRBV6-5 combines with J gene TRBJ2-1; TRBD1 matches 8 bases. Germline values: CDR1 MNHEY, CDR2 SVGAGI. J was trimmed by 6 bases and V by 0 bases; bases with no gene match: 4. This CDR3 region has 15 residues.